Each of the 26 T cell receptor beta chains below was sequenced from the same sample in a study of T cells after yellow fever vaccination. TCRdb reprocessed the 5' RACE reads via MiXCR and lists one record per CDR3 protein. The data contain 600,000 to 750,000 distinct CDR3 sequences, more than 9% of them seen just once; the ten biggest clones take up about 15%. Sequences were derived from PBMCs, sampled on the day of the yellow fever booster vaccination. Source of these receptors: a man aged 25 to 40 who received the YFV17D yellow fever vaccine.

J is TRBJ1-2 and V is TRBV9; no definite D call. Germline CDR1 reads SGDLS; CDR2 reads YYNGEE. V was pared by 4 bases and J by 8 bases, with 12 bases between. This CDR3 is built from 12 residues. The CDR3 DNA sequence: TGTGCCAGCAGCAGGGCGTCCGACGGCTACACCTTC. This translates into CASSRASDGYTF.

V gene TRBV5-1 combines with J gene TRBJ2-5; the D is unclear. CDR3 size: 16 residues. Germline-derived CDR1 and CDR2 are SGHRS and YFSETQ. Trimming took off 2 bases at V and 1 base at J, with 15 bases between the two ends. CDR3 nucleotide sequence: TGCGCCAGCAGCTTAGTCGTAGCTTTAGGCCAAGAGACCCAGTACTTC. Protein: CASSLVVALGQETQYF.

This clonotype appeared many times. The chain uses TRBV6-1 and TRBJ2-7; 8 nucleotides match TRBD1. V shed 5 bases and J 0 bases; nucleotides not matched to a gene: 6. The length of the CDR3 is 15 residues. Germline V CDR1 and CDR2: MNHNS, SASEGT. The CDR3 sequence: CASSRGQGISYEQYF. CDR3 nucleotide sequence: TGTGCCAGCAGTCGCGGACAGGGAATCTCCTACGAGCAGTACTTC.

J is TRBJ2-1 and V is TRBV12-3 or TRBV12-4; 9 bases line up with TRBD1. The CDR3 is made up of 14 amino acids. V shed 8 bases and J 2 bases; nucleotides not matched to a gene: 4. The CDR3 DNA reads TGTGCCAGCTCCGGGACAGGGACCTACAATGAGCAGTTCTTC. This gives the protein CASSGTGTYNEQFF.

The rearrangement links TRBV5-6 to TRBJ2-3, with D unclear. CDR3 length: 13 amino acids. Germline CDR1 is SGHDT and CDR2 is YYEEEE. Trimming took off 4 bases at V and 6 bases at J, with 12 bases between the two ends. The CDR3 here is CASSRANADTQYF. Here the CDR3 DNA reads TGTGCCAGCAGCAGGGCCAATGCGGATACGCAGTATTTT.

This clonotype occurred a few times. The V and J genes are TRBV29-1 and TRBJ2-7; 10 nucleotides match TRBD2. CDR1 and CDR2 from the germline V gene are SQVTM and ANQGSEA. This CDR3 is built from 13 residues. V shed 6 bases and J 7 bases; nucleotides not matched to a gene: 9. The CDR3 DNA reads as TGCAGCGTGGGAGCGGGAGGGCCGGGTGAGCAGTACTTC. Translated: CSVGAGGPGEQYF.

This clonotype was counted only a few times. The chain uses TRBV20-1 and TRBJ2-2; D is possibly TRBD1 (6 bases). V lost 5 bases and J lost 4, with 11 bases in between. Germline values: CDR1 DFQATT, CDR2 SNEGSKA (reference sequence). The CDR3 has 13 amino acids. The CDR3 DNA reads as TGCAGTGCTGAGACAGGCTTCACCGGGGAGCTGTTTTTT. This codes for CSAETGFTGELFF.

The table lists this clonotype with a few counts. The chain links TRBV30 to TRBJ1-6; D might be TRBD1 (6 bases). The CDR3 extends over 14 amino acids. The V end lost 3 bases, the J end lost 10 bases, and 16 bases lay between the germline ends. CDR1 GTSNPN and CDR2 SVGIG come from the germline V gene (reference sequence). The CDR3 here is CAWSPGGPGSPLHF. The CDR3 coding sequence is TGTGCCTGGAGCCCCGGGGGCCCAGGATCACCCCTCCACTTT.

This clonotype was seen at least ten times. Sequence at one end of the junction differs from germline and may be a read error. The V call is TRBV5-1, the J call TRBJ1-1; weak D call: TRBD1 (6 bases). From germline, CDR1 is SGHRS and CDR2 YFSETQ. CDR3 length: 14 residues. Here the CDR3 reads CASSLGGTNTEAFF. DNA for the CDR3: TGTGCCAGCAGCTTAGGGGGGACGAACACTGAAGCTTTCTTT.

The chain combines TRBV12-3 or TRBV12-4 with TRBJ1-6; unclear D gene. The CDR3 runs to 12 residues. V lost 3 bases and J 13 bases, leaving 10 bases between the germline ends. The CDR3 sequence: CASSLNPNPLHF. CDR3 nucleotide sequence: TGTGCCAGCAGTTTGAATCCGAACCCCCTCCACTTT.

The table lists this clonotype with a few counts. An end of the junction does not agree with germline; a read error may underlie this. The chain couples TRBV4-2 to TRBJ2-1, with no clear D. CDR1 and CDR2 from the germline V gene are LGHNA and YNFKEQ. The CDR3 totals 13 residues. The chain's CDR3 is CASSQDETFEPFF. CDR3 nucleotide sequence: TGTGCCAGCAGCCAAGATGAAACCTTTGAGCCGTTCTTC.

This clonotype showed up just a few times. The chain carries TRBV7-2 and TRBJ2-3; TRBD2 agrees at 12 bases. The CDR3 sequence is 16 residues long. The V segment lost 1 base and the J segment 4 bases; nucleotides outside the gene matches: 3. In germline, CDR1 is SGHTA, CDR2 FQGNSA. The DNA for the CDR3 is TGTGCCAGCAGCTTAGACGCTAGCGGGAGGGCAGATACGCAGTATTTT. This gives the protein CASSLDASGRADTQYF.

There are a few counts of this clonotype. The chain links TRBV7-8 to TRBJ2-4; a weak D match, TRBD1 (6 bases). V shed 7 bases and J shed 7 bases, with 11 bases lying between them. Germline assignment: CDR1 SGHVS and CDR2 FQNEAQ. The CDR3 sequence is 12 residues long. As DNA, the CDR3 is TGTGCCAGCACCGCGAGGGGGAACATTCAGTACTTC. Encoded protein: CASTARGNIQYF.

This chain links TRBV10-3 with TRBJ1-2; tentatively, D is TRBD1 (6 bases). Germline-derived CDR1 and CDR2 are ENHRY and SYGVKD. The CDR3 runs to 11 residues. Between the trimmed V and J ends, which lost 4 bases and 7 bases, there was a span of 7 bases. CDR3 nucleotides: TGTGCCATCAGTGGGGGGCGTGGCTACACCTTC. Translated, it gives CAISGGRGYTF.

The table lists this clonotype with a few counts. The chain has TRBV12-3 or TRBV12-4 and TRBJ2-1; D is possibly TRBD2 (5 bases). The ends were cut back, 3 bases at V and 6 bases at J, with 12 bases in the middle. CDR3 length: 14 amino acids. The chain's CDR3 is CASSFAEGGNEQFF. In DNA, the CDR3 is TGTGCCAGCAGTTTTGCAGAAGGAGGCAATGAGCAGTTCTTC.

This rearrangement joins TRBV7-8 to TRBJ1-1; D possibly corresponds to TRBD1 (5 bases). The length of the CDR3 is 14 residues. V dropped 1 base and J dropped 3 bases, with 9 bases sitting between them. CDR1 SGHVS and CDR2 FQNEAQ come from the germline V gene. The CDR3 loop is CASSLVRGHTEAFF. The CDR3 bases are TGTGCCAGCAGCTTAGTTAGGGGACACACTGAAGCTTTCTTT.

This clonotype has a handful of counts. V and J are TRBV24-1 and TRBJ1-1; 8 bases are a match to TRBD1. This CDR3 region has 15 residues. V trimming: 5 bases; J trimming: 7 bases; junction bases outside the gene matches: 11. Germline V gene sequence: CDR1 KGHDR, CDR2 SFDVKD. Written as DNA, the CDR3 is TGTGCCACCAGTGCCGCCGGGACAGGAGCTGTTGAAGCTTTCTTT. This gives the protein CATSAAGTGAVEAFF.

The J gene is TRBJ2-5, the V gene TRBV6-2 or TRBV6-3, with 7 bases that match TRBD2. Germline values: CDR1 MNHEY, CDR2 SVGEGT. This CDR3 is 16 amino acids long. V dropped 2 bases and J dropped 7; count of bases not matched to a gene: 13. DNA for the CDR3: TGTGCCAGCAGTTACCTCGGGACGCGGGAGTCGAGGACCCAGTACTTC. Encoded protein: CASSYLGTRESRTQYF.

The table lists this clonotype with a few counts. The genes are TRBV20-1 and TRBJ1-1; possible D gene TRBD1, 5 bases. The V and J ends lost 2 bases and 6 bases respectively, with 22 bases between them. The CDR3 is 16 amino acids. Germline V gene lookup returns CDR1 DFQATT and CDR2 SNEGSKA (reference sequence). For the CDR3, the DNA is TGCAGTGCTAGAAGGGGTCCCCAGGGCGGGGGAGCTGAAGCTTTCTTT. This gives the protein CSARRGPQGGGAEAFF.

The J gene is TRBJ2-7, the V gene TRBV28; possibly TRBD1 for D (6 bases). CDR3 length: 14 amino acids. Germline values: CDR1 MDHEN, CDR2 SYDVKM. With 3 bases removed from V and 7 bases from J, the gap between germline ends came to 16 bases. In DNA form, the CDR3 reads TGTGCCAGCAGTTTTAGAGGGGGTCCAGGGGAGCAGTACTTC. Protein sequence: CASSFRGGPGEQYF.

The table lists this clonotype with a few counts. The V call is TRBV28, the J call TRBJ1-2; 12 nucleotides match TRBD1. The CDR3 extends over 14 amino acids. Germline assignment: CDR1 MDHEN and CDR2 SYDVKM. This chain's CDR3 is CAAGQGASNYGYTF. Here the CDR3 DNA reads TGTGCTGCGGGACAGGGGGCGTCGAACTATGGCTACACCTTC.

J is TRBJ2-5 and V is TRBV13; D is unclear. Between the trimmed V and J ends, which lost 5 bases and 7 bases, there was a span of 8 bases. Germline V CDR1 and CDR2: PRHDT, FYEKMQ (reference sequence). The CDR3 contains 11 residues. The CDR3 is CASSGKGTQYF. DNA of the CDR3: TGTGCCAGCAGCGGAAAGGGGACCCAGTACTTC.

This chain connects TRBV25-1 to TRBJ2-5; D is ambiguous. Germline V gene sequence: CDR1 MGHDK, CDR2 SYGVNS. V lost 1 base and J lost 13, with 22 bases in between. The CDR3 covers 15 residues. The CDR3 bases are TGTGCCAGCAGTGAATTTTTCCTACCCAGGACCCGGCGGTACTTC. As protein: CASSEFFLPRTRRYF. The variable domain in full, with the rest retrieved from reference TRBV25-1 and TRBJ2-5, is EADIYQTPRYLVIGTGKKITLECSQTMGHDKMYWYQQDPGMELHLIHYSYGVNSTEKGDLSSESTVSRIRTEHFPLTLESARPSHTSQYLCASSEFFLPRTRRYFGPGTRLLVL.

This clonotype was detected a few times. This chain joins TRBV19 and TRBJ2-6; D is possibly TRBD2 (6 bases). The CDR3 is 16 residues long. CDR1 LNHDA and CDR2 SQIVND come from the germline V gene (reference sequence). Deletions cut 5 bases from V and 1 base from J, with 12 bases between. In nucleotides, the CDR3 is TGTGCCAGTAGTCTAGCGATTGGGTCTGGGGCCAACGTCCTGACTTTC. Translated: CASSLAIGSGANVLTF.

This clonotype has a handful of counts. This rearrangement joins TRBV27 to TRBJ1-3; weak D call: TRBD1 (5 bases). The CDR3 spans 13 residues. Germline V lookup: CDR1 MNHEY, CDR2 SMNVEV (reference sequence). Trimming pared 7 bases from V and 2 bases from J, leaving 9 bases between. As DNA, the CDR3 is TGTGCCAGCAAGACAGTGCCTGGAAACACCATATATTTT. It yields the protein CASKTVPGNTIYF.

This sequence joins TRBV10-2 and TRBJ2-3; tentatively, D is TRBD2 (6 bases). The germline CDR1 and CDR2 sequences are WSHSY and SAAADI. The CDR3 extends over 13 amino acids. V was trimmed by 3 bases and J by 6 bases, leaving 10 bases between them. In DNA, the CDR3 is TGCGCCAGCAGTGAAGTGGCGGGGGATACGCAGTATTTT. Amino acid sequence: CASSEVAGDTQYF.